These T cell receptor beta chains were read from a single sample in a study of STAT3 mutations in large granular lymphocyte leukemia. Libraries were prepared by immunoSEQ multiplex PCR; TCRdb keeps only in-frame clonotypes and omits some of them. The sample contains about 13,000 clones, roughly 85% of which appear only once. Sequenced input: PBMCs. Receptors were obtained from a human donor with T large granular lymphocyte leukemia. Some clones in this sample may be carry-over from other donors' samples. CDR3s include the opening cysteine and the closing phenylalanine or tryptophan. D genes are given only for firm matches. Clone size is not always given. Where it is, it says once, few, many or a class for expanded clones.

v_call	j_call	d_call	clone_size	cdr3_aa	cdr3_nt
TRBV7-2	TRBJ1-5	-	-	CASSPGPINQPQHF	TGTGCCAGCAGCCCGGGACCGATTAATCAGCCCCAGCATTTT
TRBV7-9	TRBJ2-4	-	-	CASSLRGTEAKNIQYF	TGTGCCAGCAGCTTAAGGGGGACGGAAGCCAAAAACATTCAGTACTTC
TRBV6-1	TRBJ1-3	-	few	CASSATGPWSGNTIYF	TGTGCCAGCAGTGCTACAGGGCCTTGGTCAGGAAACACCATATATTTT
TRBV11-2	TRBJ1-3	-	-	CASSLSSGNTIYF	TGTGCCAGCAGCTTAAGCTCTGGAAACACCATATATTTT
TRBV14	TRBJ2-1	TRBD2	-	CASTTGTSGPHEQFF	TGTGCCAGCACTACCGGGACTAGCGGGCCCCATGAGCAGTTCTTC
TRBV5-6	TRBJ2-6	-	-	CASSSTTGANVLTF	TGTGCCAGCAGCTCTACTACTGGGGCCAACGTCCTGACTTTC
TRBV5-1	TRBJ1-1	-	once	CASTTGGGGTNTEAFF	TGCGCCAGCACCACCGGCGGGGGCGGCACGAACACTGAAGCTTTCTTT
TRBV29-1	TRBJ1-1	TRBD1	-	CSVGDRAVSTEAFF	TGCAGCGTTGGGGACAGGGCCGTAAGCACTGAAGCTTTCTTT
TRBV28	TRBJ1-5	-	-	CASSSPGGGLGPQHF	TGTGCCAGCAGTTCCCCGGGGGGGGGCTTGGGGCCCCAGCATTTT
TRBV6-1	TRBJ1-2	TRBD1	-	CASSGVQGGYGYTF	TGTGCCAGCAGTGGCGTACAGGGGGGCTATGGCTACACCTTC
TRBV5-5	TRBJ2-3	-	medium-sized	CASSPDTDTQYF	TGTGCCAGCAGCCCGGACACAGATACGCAGTATTTT
TRBV5-6	TRBJ1-1	-	-	CASSLLQVILNTEAFF	TGTGCCAGCAGCTTGCTTCAGGTTATCCTGAACACTGAAGCTTTCTTT
TRBV5-1	TRBJ1-3	-	-	CASSLESGGPSGNTIYF	TGCGCCAGCAGCTTGGAGTCCGGCGGTCCATCTGGAAACACCATATATTTT
TRBV28	TRBJ2-3	-	once	CASSLNPGVGDTQYF	TGTGCCAGCAGTTTAAACCCGGGAGTGGGAGATACGCAGTATTTT
TRBV28	TRBJ2-7	-	-	CASSFMRSYEQYF	TGTGCCAGCAGTTTTATGCGCTCCTACGAGCAGTACTTC
TRBV28	TRBJ2-7	-	once	CASSLGRLFGYEQYF	TGTGCCAGCAGTTTGGGTCGACTCTTCGGCTACGAGCAGTACTTC
TRBV5-1	TRBJ2-7	-	-	CASSFWAPGSYEQYF	TGCGCCAGCAGCTTTTGGGCTCCAGGGTCCTACGAGCAGTACTTC
TRBV4-3	TRBJ1-1	-	-	CASSQDRQGETEAFF	TGCGCCAGCAGCCAAGATAGGCAGGGAGAGACTGAAGCTTTCTTT
TRBV25-1	TRBJ1-2	TRBD1	-	CASREGASGYTF	TGTGCCAGCAGAGAGGGGGCGTCAGGCTACACCTTC
TRBV5-6	TRBJ2-3	-	few	CASTLKGPDTQYF	TGTGCCAGCACTCTGAAGGGGCCAGATACGCAGTATTTT
TRBV19	TRBJ2-7	-	-	CASSIGQGRDEQYF	TGTGCCAGTAGTATCGGTCAGGGGAGAGACGAGCAGTACTTC
TRBV5-6	TRBJ1-1	-	once	CASSAVMNTEAFF	TGTGCCAGCAGTGCCGTTATGAACACTGAAGCTTTCTTT
TRBV5-6	TRBJ1-2	-	-	CASSWGQGVNYGYTF	TGTGCCAGCAGCTGGGGGCAGGGTGTCAACTATGGCTACACCTTC
TRBV5-1	TRBJ2-6	-	once	CASSFDPPAGVPGANVLTF	TGCGCCAGCAGCTTCGACCCACCGGCAGGGGTACCCGGGGCCAACGTCCTGACTTTC
TRBV7-2	TRBJ2-7	TRBD2	once	CASSLSPLAGSYEQYF	TGTGCCAGCAGCCTCTCCCCCCTAGCGGGGTCCTACGAGCAGTACTTC
TRBV7-2	TRBJ2-5	-	-	CASSLDRMATQYF	TGTGCCAGCAGCTTAGACAGGATGGCGACCCAGTACTTC
TRBV28	TRBJ1-1	-	-	CASSGPGRGGGLAEAFF	TGTGCCAGCAGTGGCCCGGGGAGGGGTGGCGGGTTGGCTGAAGCTTTCTTT
TRBV19	TRBJ1-6	-	few	CASTLVWGYSSPLHF	TGTGCCAGTACACTCGTTTGGGGGTATAGTTCACCCCTCCACTTT
TRBV11-2	TRBJ1-1	-	-	CASSLLGPTEAFF	TGTGCCAGCAGCTTATTGGGGCCAACTGAAGCTTTCTTT
TRBV27	TRBJ2-3	TRBD1	-	CASSFWTGGTVTQYF	TGTGCCAGCAGTTTCTGGACAGGGGGCACGGTTACGCAGTATTTT
TRBV11-2	TRBJ2-3	TRBD2	-	CASSLGQTPSGGLTDTQYF	TGTGCCAGCAGCTTAGGACAAACCCCTAGCGGGGGACTCACAGATACGCAGTATTTT
TRBV6-5	TRBJ1-2	-	-	CASRLTGSRGYTF	TGTGCCAGCAGATTAACAGGGTCGCGTGGCTACACCTTC
TRBV19	TRBJ2-3	TRBD2	-	CASSRPSGGRHTDTQYF	TGTGCCAGTAGTCGACCTAGCGGGGGCCGACACACAGATACGCAGTATTTT
TRBV10-3	TRBJ1-1	-	-	CAIRETETTEAFF	TGTGCCATCAGGGAGACAGAGACCACTGAAGCTTTCTTT
TRBV5-1	TRBJ1-5	TRBD1	-	CASSLEGASNQPQHF	TGCGCCAGCAGCTTGGAGGGGGCTAGCAATCAGCCCCAGCATTTT
TRBV28	TRBJ2-6	TRBD1	-	CASSQGAYGANVLTF	TGTGCCAGCAGCCAGGGGGCGTATGGGGCCAACGTCCTGACTTTC
TRBV7-3	TRBJ2-2	-	-	CASSLSSGNTGELFF	TGTGCCAGCAGCTTAAGCAGCGGGAACACCGGGGAGCTGTTTTTT
TRBV28	TRBJ2-5	TRBD2	-	CASSAGGLARKTQYF	TGTGCCAGCAGTGCGGGGGGGCTAGCGCGTAAGACCCAGTACTTC
TRBV7-2	TRBJ2-5	-	-	CASSLRDTLYF	TGTGCCAGCAGCCTTCGGGACACCTTGTACTTC
TRBV4-2	TRBJ1-1	-	few	CASSLKQGNTEAFF	TGTGCCAGCAGCTTAAAACAGGGGAACACTGAAGCTTTCTTT
TRBV2	TRBJ1-5	-	-	CASSGPSHSQPQHF	TGTGCCAGCAGTGGCCCCTCCCATAGTCAGCCCCAGCATTTT
TRBV15	TRBJ2-5	TRBD1	-	CATSRDRTGEETQYF	TGTGCCACCAGCAGAGATAGGACAGGGGAGGAGACCCAGTACTTC
TRBV2	TRBJ1-2	TRBD1	once	CASSERQGVNGYTF	TGTGCCAGCAGTGAACGGCAGGGGGTCAATGGCTACACCTTC
TRBV19	TRBJ1-1	-	-	CASSIWGNAEAFF	TGTGCCAGTAGTATATGGGGGAACGCTGAAGCTTTCTTT
TRBV7-9	TRBJ2-4	-	-	CASSLEGPRWLNIQYF	TGTGCCAGCAGCTTAGAGGGGCCTCGTTGGCTTAACATTCAGTACTTC
TRBV7-8	TRBJ1-1	-	-	CASSLLDRNTEAFF	TGTGCCAGCAGCTTACTGGACAGGAACACTGAAGCTTTCTTT
TRBV6-1	TRBJ1-2	TRBD1	-	CASSLDRGHGYTF	TGTGCCAGCAGCCTAGACAGGGGGCATGGCTACACCTTC
TRBV29-1	TRBJ2-5	-	-	CSVEAAGDFQETQYF	TGCAGCGTTGAGGCGGCCGGAGACTTCCAAGAGACCCAGTACTTC